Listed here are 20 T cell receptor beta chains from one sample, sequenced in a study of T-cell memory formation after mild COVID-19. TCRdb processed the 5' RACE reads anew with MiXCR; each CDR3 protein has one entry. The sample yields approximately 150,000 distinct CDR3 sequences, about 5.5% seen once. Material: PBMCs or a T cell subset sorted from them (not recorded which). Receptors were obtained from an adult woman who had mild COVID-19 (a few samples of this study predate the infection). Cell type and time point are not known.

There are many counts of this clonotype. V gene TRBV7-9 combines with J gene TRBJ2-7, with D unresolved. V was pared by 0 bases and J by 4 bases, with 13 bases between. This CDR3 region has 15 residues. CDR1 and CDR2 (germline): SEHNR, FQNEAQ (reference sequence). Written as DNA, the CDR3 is TGTGCCAGCAGCTTAGCGGCTAGTTCTCGATACGAGCAGTACTTC. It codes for CASSLAASSRYEQYF.

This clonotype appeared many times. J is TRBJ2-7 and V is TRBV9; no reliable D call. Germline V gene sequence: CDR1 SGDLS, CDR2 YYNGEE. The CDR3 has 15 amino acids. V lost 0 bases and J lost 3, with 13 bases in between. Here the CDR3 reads CASSVGTLDGYEQYF. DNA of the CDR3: TGTGCCAGCAGCGTAGGGACCCTCGACGGCTACGAGCAGTACTTC.

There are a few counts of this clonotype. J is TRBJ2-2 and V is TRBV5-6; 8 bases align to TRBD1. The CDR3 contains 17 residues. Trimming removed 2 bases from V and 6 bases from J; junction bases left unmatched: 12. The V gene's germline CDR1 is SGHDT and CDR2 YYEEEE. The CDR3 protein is CASSLSSVRGLAGELFF. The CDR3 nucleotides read TGTGCCAGCAGCTTAAGTTCGGTCAGGGGGCTCGCCGGGGAGCTGTTTTTT.

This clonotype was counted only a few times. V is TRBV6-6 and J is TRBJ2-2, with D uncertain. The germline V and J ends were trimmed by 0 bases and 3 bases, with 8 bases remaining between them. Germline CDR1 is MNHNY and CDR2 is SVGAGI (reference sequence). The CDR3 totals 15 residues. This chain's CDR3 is CASSYSSSYTGELFF. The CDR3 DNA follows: TGTGCCAGCAGTTACTCGAGCAGCTACACCGGGGAGCTGTTTTTT.

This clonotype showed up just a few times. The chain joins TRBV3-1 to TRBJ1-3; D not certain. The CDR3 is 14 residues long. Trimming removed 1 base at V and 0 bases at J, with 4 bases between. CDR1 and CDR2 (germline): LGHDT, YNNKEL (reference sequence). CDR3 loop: CASSQGTSGNTIYF. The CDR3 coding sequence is TGTGCCAGCAGCCAAGGAACCTCTGGAAACACCATATATTTT.

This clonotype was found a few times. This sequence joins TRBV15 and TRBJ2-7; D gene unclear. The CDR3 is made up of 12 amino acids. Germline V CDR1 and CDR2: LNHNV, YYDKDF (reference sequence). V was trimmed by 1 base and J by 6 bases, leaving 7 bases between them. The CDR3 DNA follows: TGTGCCACCAGCAGAGCGCTCAGCGAGCAGTACTTC. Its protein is CATSRALSEQYF. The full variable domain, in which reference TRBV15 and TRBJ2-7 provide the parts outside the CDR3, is DAMVIQNPRYQVTQFGKPVTLSCSQTLNHNVMYWYQQKSSQAPKLLFHYYDKDFNNEADTPDNFQSRRPNTSFCFLDIRSPGLGDTAMYLCATSRALSEQYFGPGTRLTVT.

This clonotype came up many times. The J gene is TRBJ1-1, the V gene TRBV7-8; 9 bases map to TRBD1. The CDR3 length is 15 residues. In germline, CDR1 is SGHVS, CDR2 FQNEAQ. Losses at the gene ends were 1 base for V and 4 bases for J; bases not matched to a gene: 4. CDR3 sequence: CASSLEDRGVTEAFF. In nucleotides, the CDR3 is TGTGCCAGCAGCTTAGAGGACAGGGGAGTCACTGAAGCTTTCTTT. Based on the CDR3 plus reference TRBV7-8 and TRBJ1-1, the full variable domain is GAGVSQSPRYKVAKRGQDVALRCDPISGHVSLFWYQQALGQGPEFLTYFQNEAQLDKSGLPSDRFFAERPEGSVSTLKIQRTQQEDSAVYLCASSLEDRGVTEAFFGQGTRLTVV.

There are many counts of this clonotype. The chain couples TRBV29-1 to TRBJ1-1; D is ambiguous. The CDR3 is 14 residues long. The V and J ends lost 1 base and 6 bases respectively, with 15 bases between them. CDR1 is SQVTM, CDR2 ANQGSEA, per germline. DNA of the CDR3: TGCAGCGTTGAAGTCGGGAACGCGGGCCCTGAAGCTTTCTTT. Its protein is CSVEVGNAGPEAFF.

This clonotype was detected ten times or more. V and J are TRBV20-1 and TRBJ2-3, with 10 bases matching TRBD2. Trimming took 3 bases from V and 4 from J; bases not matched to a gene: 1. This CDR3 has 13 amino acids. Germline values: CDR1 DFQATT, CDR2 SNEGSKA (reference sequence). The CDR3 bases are TGCAGTGCTAGTCTAGCGGGAGCAGATACGCAGTATTTT. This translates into CSASLAGADTQYF.

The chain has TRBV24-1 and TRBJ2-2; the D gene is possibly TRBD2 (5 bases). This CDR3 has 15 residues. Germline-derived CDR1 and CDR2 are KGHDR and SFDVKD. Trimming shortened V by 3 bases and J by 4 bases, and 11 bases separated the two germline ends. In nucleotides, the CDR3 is TGTGCCACCAGTGATCCCAGGAGGAGCACCGGGGAGCTGTTTTTT. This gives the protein CATSDPRRSTGELFF.

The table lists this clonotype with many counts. The CDR3: CASSFSYIGQPRGNQPQHF. CDR3 coding DNA: TGTGCCAGCAGCTTTTCTTACATCGGACAGCCTCGTGGCAATCAGCCCCAGCATTTT. This chain links TRBV7-9 with TRBJ1-5; a weak D match, TRBD1 (6 bases). The germline CDR1 and CDR2 sequences are SEHNR and FQNEAQ (reference sequence). This CDR3 comprises 19 residues. The V and J ends lost 3 bases and 2 bases respectively, with 23 bases between them.

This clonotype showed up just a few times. The CDR3, as DNA: TGTGCCAGCAGCTTATCAGCTTTCCCCTCTGGGGCCAACGTCCTGACTTTC. Amino acids: CASSLSAFPSGANVLTF. The chain joins TRBV7-3 to TRBJ2-6; D not resolved. Germline CDR1 SGHTA, CDR2 FQGTGA. Trimming took 2 bases from V and 0 from J, leaving 11 bases between them. This CDR3 comprises 17 residues.

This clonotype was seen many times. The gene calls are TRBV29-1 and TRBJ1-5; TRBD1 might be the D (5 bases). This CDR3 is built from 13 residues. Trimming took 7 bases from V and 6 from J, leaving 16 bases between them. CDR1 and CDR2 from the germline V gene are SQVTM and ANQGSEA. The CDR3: CSAGADPGQPQHF. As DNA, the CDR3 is TGCAGCGCTGGGGCGGACCCGGGTCAGCCCCAGCATTTT.

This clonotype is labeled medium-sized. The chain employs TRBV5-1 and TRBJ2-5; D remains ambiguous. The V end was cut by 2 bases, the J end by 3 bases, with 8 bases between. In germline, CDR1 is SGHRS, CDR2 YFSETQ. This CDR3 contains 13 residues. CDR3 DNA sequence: TGCGCCAGCAGCTTTAGGGCTGAAGAGACCCAGTACTTC. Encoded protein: CASSFRAEETQYF.

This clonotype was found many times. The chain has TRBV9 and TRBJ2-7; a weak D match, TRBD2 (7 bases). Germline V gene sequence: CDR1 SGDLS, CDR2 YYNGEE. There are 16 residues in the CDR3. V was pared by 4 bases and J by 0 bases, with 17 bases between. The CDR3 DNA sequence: TGTGCCAGCAGCTTAGGGGGGGCTGACAGCTCCTACGAGCAGTACTTC. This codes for CASSLGGADSSYEQYF.

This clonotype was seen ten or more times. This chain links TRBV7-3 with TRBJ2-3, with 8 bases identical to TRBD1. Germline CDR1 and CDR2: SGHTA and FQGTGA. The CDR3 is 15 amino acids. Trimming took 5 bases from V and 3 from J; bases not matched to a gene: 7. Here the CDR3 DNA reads TGTGCCAGCAGCGCGGACAGGGTGGGAACAGATACGCAGTATTTT. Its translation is CASSADRVGTDTQYF.

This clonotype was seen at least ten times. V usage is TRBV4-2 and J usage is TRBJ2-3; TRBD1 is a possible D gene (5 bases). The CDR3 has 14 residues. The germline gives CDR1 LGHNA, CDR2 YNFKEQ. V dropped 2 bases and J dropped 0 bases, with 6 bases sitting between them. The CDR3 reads CASSQRQSTDTQYF. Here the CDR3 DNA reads TGTGCCAGCAGCCAACGACAGAGCACAGATACGCAGTATTTT.

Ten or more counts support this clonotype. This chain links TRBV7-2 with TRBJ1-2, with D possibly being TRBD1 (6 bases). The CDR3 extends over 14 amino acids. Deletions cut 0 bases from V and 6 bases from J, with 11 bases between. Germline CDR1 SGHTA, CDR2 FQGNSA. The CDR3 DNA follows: TGTGCCAGCAGCTTAGCGCAGACAGGAAATGGCTACACCTTC. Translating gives CASSLAQTGNGYTF.

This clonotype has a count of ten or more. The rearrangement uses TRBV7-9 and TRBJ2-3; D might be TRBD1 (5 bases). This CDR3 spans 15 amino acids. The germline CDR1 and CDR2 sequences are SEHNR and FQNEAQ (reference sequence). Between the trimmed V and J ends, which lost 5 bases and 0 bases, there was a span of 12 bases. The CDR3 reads CASSHNRRSTDTQYF. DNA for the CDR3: TGTGCCAGCAGCCATAACAGGCGAAGCACAGATACGCAGTATTTT.

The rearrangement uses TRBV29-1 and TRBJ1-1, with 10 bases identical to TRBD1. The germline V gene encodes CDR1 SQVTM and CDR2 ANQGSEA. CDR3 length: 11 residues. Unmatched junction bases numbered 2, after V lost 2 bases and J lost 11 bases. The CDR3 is CSVEQDRGAFF. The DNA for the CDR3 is TGCAGCGTTGAACAGGACAGGGGGGCTTTCTTT.